Sequencing of this T cell receptor (beta chain) was carried out in a study of neoadjuvant anti-PD-1 for oral cavity cancer. In the study overall: Most patients had three to four biweekly doses of 3 mg/kg nivolumab before resection. Patients without progression received a fourth nivolumab dose around day 43, then surgical resection on days 50-56.

The table lists this clone with a few counts. Sequenced by immunoSEQ multiplex PCR; TCRdb stores in-frame clones only, minus some. The data contain approximately 15,000 clones, around two thirds of them singletons. This CDR3 is 14 amino acids long. With 3 bases removed from V and 1 base from J, the gap between germline ends came to 10 bases. Germline V gene sequence: CDR1 MNHEY, CDR2 SMNVEV (reference sequence). This TCR came from a person aged 35-79 years with oral cavity squamous cell carcinoma. The J gene is TRBJ2-7, the V gene TRBV27; D gene ambiguous. This specimen consisted of PBMCs, obtained before nivolumab (anti-PD-1) treatment. In nucleotides, the CDR3 is TGTGCCAGCAGTTTGGACGGCGCTTCCTACGAGCAGTACTTC. Amino acid sequence: CASSLDGASYEQYF.